This T cell receptor (beta chain) was documented in a study of blood T cell repertoires in COVID-19. Germline lookup yields CDR1 ENHRY and CDR2 SYGVKD. V lost 2 bases and J lost 4, with 12 bases in between. The CDR3 consists of 14 residues. Measured with immunoSEQ multiplex PCR; TCRdb has only the in-frame clones, and not every one. Of roughly 250,000 clones in the sample, 83% were seen once. The TCR sequence derives from a human donor in a cohort sampled during active COVID-19. This sequence joins TRBV10-3 and TRBJ2-7; a weak D match, TRBD1 (5 bases). Source material: peripheral blood. Here the CDR3 reads CAISEAGSLYEQYF. CDR3 in DNA: TGTGCCATCAGTGAGGCAGGGTCACTATACGAGCAGTACTTC.